This TCR beta chain was observed in a study of T cell repertoires in cytomegalovirus infection. About the research overall: Matching HLA type, along with CMV infection, was indicated by public TCR beta signatures.

Findings of the study overall: CMV-specific HLA-C-restricted TCR beta clonotypes dominated the ex vivo response. Identification of carriers of CMV plus the relevant HLA was performed using cumulative public TCR beta family frequency.

Note on this clonotype: Its cognate antigen is unknown.

TCRdb reanalysed the reads using MiXCR and keeps one entry per CDR3 protein. The sample carries about 140,000 distinct CDR3 sequences, roughly 6.5% recorded once. V lost 6 bases and J 3 bases, leaving 14 bases between the germline ends. CDR1 is DFQATT and CDR2 is SNEGSKA in the germline V gene (reference sequence). The CDR3 is made up of 13 amino acids. The chain uses TRBV20-1 and TRBJ2-5; D is possibly TRBD2 (5 bases). The clonotype comes from a human donor in good health (CMV status not recorded). Some clones in this sample may be carry-over from other donors' samples. The sequenced sample consisted of PBMCs. The CDR3 reads CSALRAGEETQYF. The CDR3 DNA reads as TGCAGTGCCCTTAGGGCCGGGGAAGAGACCCAGTACTTC.